The sequence of this T cell receptor (beta chain) was determined in a study of early T cells in non-severe SARS-CoV-2 infection. As for the study in general: Chains stayed unpaired after sequencing of bulk RNA from unsorted whole blood.

This clonotype was detected a few times. The target antigen is unknown. The J segment lost 7 bases and the V segment lost 6 bases, leaving 12 bases of the junction unmatched. Germline V gene data show CDR1 as LGHDT and CDR2 as YNNKEL (reference sequence). This CDR3 is built from 15 residues. Notes on the study in general: Missing private and CD4 specificities, VDJdb matching favored anti-spike CD8 responses.

Attachment of unique molecular identifiers to individual cDNA molecules was performed. TCRdb processed the 5' RACE reads anew with MiXCR; each CDR3 protein has one entry. The sample has around 60,000 distinct CDR3 sequences; roughly 13% are singletons. This sequence originates from an adult who was a healthcare worker with PCR-confirmed SARS-CoV-2 infection or an uninfected control (not recorded which). This chain uses TRBV3-1 with TRBJ2-1; the match to TRBD2 covers 7 bases. Material for sequencing was whole blood. CDR3 DNA sequence: TGTGCCAGCAGTGGCAGCGGGGCAAGCTGGAATGAGCAGTTCTTC. Its protein product is CASSGSGASWNEQFF.